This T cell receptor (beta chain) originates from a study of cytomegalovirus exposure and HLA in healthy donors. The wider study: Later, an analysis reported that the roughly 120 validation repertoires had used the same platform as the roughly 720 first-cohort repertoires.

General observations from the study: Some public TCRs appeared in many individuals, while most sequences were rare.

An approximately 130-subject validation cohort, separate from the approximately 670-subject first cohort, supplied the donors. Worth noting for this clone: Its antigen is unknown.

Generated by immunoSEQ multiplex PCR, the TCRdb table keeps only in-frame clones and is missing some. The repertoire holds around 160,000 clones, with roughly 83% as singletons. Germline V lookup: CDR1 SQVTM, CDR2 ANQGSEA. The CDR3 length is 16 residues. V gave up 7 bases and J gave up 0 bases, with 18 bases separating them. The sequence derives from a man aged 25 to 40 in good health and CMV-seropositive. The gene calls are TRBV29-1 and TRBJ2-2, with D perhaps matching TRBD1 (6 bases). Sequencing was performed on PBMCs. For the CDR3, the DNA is TGCAGCGCTGATGGGACATACACGACGAACACCGGGGAGCTGTTTTTT. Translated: CSADGTYTTNTGELFF.